A single sample is the source of the 25 T cell receptor beta chains below, sequenced in a study of early T cells in non-severe SARS-CoV-2 infection. TCRdb independently ran MiXCR on the 5' RACE reads; one entry per CDR3 protein. The data contain fewer than 85,000 distinct CDR3 sequences, around 10% of them singletons. The material sequenced was whole blood. Receptors originate from an adult who was a healthcare worker with PCR-confirmed SARS-CoV-2 infection or an uninfected control (not recorded which).

This clonotype was picked up many times. The V and J genes are TRBV7-2 and TRBJ2-3; TRBD2 matches at 8 bases. The CDR3 has 18 amino acids. V was clipped by 1 base and J by 2 bases; unmatched bases: 11. Germline values: CDR1 SGHTA, CDR2 FQGNSA. For the CDR3, the DNA is TGTGCCAGCAGCTTAGAAGTCTGGCGGGGGGTGTTCACAGATACGCAGTATTTT. Its protein is CASSLEVWRGVFTDTQYF.

This clonotype came up many times. The CDR3, as DNA: TGTGCCAGCAGCACCGGGACAGGTCAGACCCTTAATGAAAAACTGTTTTTT. It encodes CASSTGTGQTLNEKLFF. V usage is TRBV7-9 and J usage is TRBJ1-4; TRBD1 agrees at 8 bases. The J segment lost 4 bases and the V segment lost 5 bases, leaving 12 bases of the junction unmatched. The CDR3 is 17 amino acids. Germline CDR1 reads SEHNR; CDR2 reads FQNEAQ (reference sequence). The variable domain in full, completed from reference TRBV7-9 and TRBJ1-4, reads DTGVSQNPRHKITKRGQNVTFRCDPISEHNRLYWYRQTLGQGPEFLTYFQNEAQLEKSRLLSDRFSAERPKGSFSTLEIQRTEQGDSAMYLCASSTGTGQTLNEKLFFGSGTQLSVL.

The chain is built from TRBV7-6 and TRBJ2-7; 8 nucleotides align to TRBD2. The germline CDR1 and CDR2 sequences are SGHVS and FNYEAQ. The ends lost 1 base at V and 2 bases at J; junction bases unmatched: 4. This CDR3 comprises 15 residues. CDR3 DNA: TGTGCCAGCAGCTTAGGTAGCGGGGACCCCTACGAGCAGTACTTC. Its protein product is CASSLGSGDPYEQYF.

The J gene is TRBJ1-2, the V gene TRBV2, with D perhaps TRBD1 (5 bases). Germline V lookup: CDR1 SNHLY, CDR2 FYNNEI. The CDR3 has 12 amino acids. Trimming cost V 7 bases and J 2 bases, with 8 bases left between them. In nucleotides, the CDR3 is TGTGCCAGCACGGGGGAGAACTATGGCTACACCTTC. It encodes CASTGENYGYTF. Using reference TRBV2 and TRBJ1-2 for the parts outside the CDR3, the full variable domain is EPEVTQTPSHQVTQMGQEVILRCVPISNHLYFYWYRQILGQKVEFLVSFYNNEISEKSEIFDDQFSVERPDGSNFTLKIRSTKLEDSAMYFCASTGENYGYTFGSGTRLTVV.

Only a few counts were recorded for this clonotype. The chain uses TRBV18 and TRBJ2-6; no definite D call. The CDR3 sequence is 15 residues long. V gave up 3 bases and J gave up 0 bases, with 6 bases separating them. Germline CDR1 KGHSH, CDR2 LQKENI. The CDR3 loop is CASSPKISGANVLTF. In nucleotides, the CDR3 is TGTGCCAGCTCACCTAAAATCTCTGGGGCCAACGTCCTGACTTTC.

The table lists this clonotype with many counts. As DNA, the CDR3 is TGTGCCAGCAGCTTAAAATACGGTAAATCTGCCTACAATGAGCAGTTCTTC. Its protein product is CASSLKYGKSAYNEQFF. The V and J genes are TRBV11-2 and TRBJ2-1, with D unclear. Germline V gene data show CDR1 as SGHAT and CDR2 as FQNNGV. V was cut by 2 bases and J by 2 bases, with 16 bases left in between. This CDR3 has 17 residues.

This clonotype was observed at least ten times. This chain links TRBV5-6 with TRBJ2-5, with TRBD2 as a possible D gene (6 bases). The CDR3 length is 15 residues. Trimming removed 4 bases at V and 2 bases at J, with 15 bases between. The germline gives CDR1 SGHDT, CDR2 YYEEEE. The CDR3 protein is CASSRRGLYQETQYF. CDR3 DNA: TGTGCCAGCAGCCGCCGGGGACTTTATCAAGAGACCCAGTACTTC.

This clonotype has only one observation. This chain joins TRBV29-1 and TRBJ2-1; unclear D gene. The CDR3 is 11 residues long. Germline V gene sequence: CDR1 SQVTM, CDR2 ANQGSEA. V dropped 4 bases and J dropped 12 bases, with 13 bases sitting between them. As DNA, the CDR3 is TGCAGCGTTGCTGACCCACTGGGGCAGTTCTTC. This codes for CSVADPLGQFF.

V and J are TRBV7-9 and TRBJ2-5, with D possibly TRBD1 on 6 matching bases. Germline assignment: CDR1 SEHNR and CDR2 FQNEAQ (reference sequence). Trimming shortened V by 0 bases and J by 3 bases, and 8 bases separated the two germline ends. The CDR3 is 14 amino acids. CDR3 in amino acids: CASSLAAGEETQYF. The CDR3, as DNA: TGTGCCAGCAGCTTAGCTGCAGGGGAAGAGACCCAGTACTTC.

The chain employs TRBV4-1 and TRBJ1-1; D is possibly TRBD1 (5 bases). The CDR3 is 21 amino acids. Trimming pared 1 base from V and 4 bases from J, leaving 31 bases between. Germline CDR1 MGHRA, CDR2 YSYEKL. CDR3 residues: CASSQAMGRRGTGIFSTEAFF. CDR3 DNA: TGCGCCAGCAGCCAAGCCATGGGACGGCGAGGGACGGGGATTTTTAGCACTGAAGCTTTCTTT.

The chain links TRBV5-5 to TRBJ2-1; TRBD1 agrees at 9 bases. The CDR3 covers 14 residues. J gave up 4 bases and V 6 bases, and 5 bases lay outside the gene matches. From germline, CDR1 is SGHKS and CDR2 YYEKEE (reference sequence). The CDR3 loop reads CASNSGTGYNEQFF. Written as DNA, the CDR3 is TGTGCCAGCAACTCCGGGACAGGGTACAATGAGCAGTTCTTC.

This clonotype occurred many times. The chain is built from TRBV3-1 and TRBJ1-4; D not certain. The V end was cut by 1 base, the J end by 7 bases, with 7 bases between. The CDR3 is 13 residues long. The germline CDR1 and CDR2 sequences are LGHDT and YNNKEL (reference sequence). The CDR3 reads CASSQGKGEKLFF. The CDR3 DNA reads as TGTGCCAGCAGCCAAGGGAAGGGTGAAAAACTGTTTTTT.

J is TRBJ1-4 and V is TRBV7-6, with 7 bases that match TRBD1. J was trimmed by 1 base and V by 5 bases; bases with no gene match: 13. Germline values: CDR1 SGHVS, CDR2 FNYEAQ. The CDR3 consists of 18 residues. The CDR3 coding sequence is TGTGCCAGCAGCGCCCCCAGACAGGGAAGTGGAACTAATGAAAAACTGTTTTTT. It yields the protein CASSAPRQGSGTNEKLFF.

This clonotype has ten or more counts. The CDR3 region is CASSPQYNSPLHF. CDR3 bases: TGTGCCAGCAGTCCCCAGTATAATTCACCCCTCCACTTT. The chain uses TRBV12-3 or TRBV12-4 and TRBJ1-6; D is ambiguous. The CDR3 length is 13 residues. Between the trimmed V and J ends, which lost 5 bases and 4 bases, there was a span of 6 bases.

This clonotype was counted only a few times. The chain carries TRBV29-1 and TRBJ2-5; D is uncertain. Trimming stripped 6 bases from V and 1 base from J, with 12 bases between. Germline CDR1 SQVTM, CDR2 ANQGSEA. The length of the CDR3 is 13 residues. CDR3 region: CSVVDGFQETQYF. CDR3 nucleotide sequence: TGCAGCGTGGTAGACGGATTCCAAGAGACCCAGTACTTC.

The rearrangement joins TRBV6-5 to TRBJ2-7, with 15 bases fitting TRBD2. The V and J ends lost 7 bases and 3 bases, in that order; junction bases with no gene match: 7. Per germline, CDR1 MNHEY and CDR2 SVGAGI. The CDR3 is 16 amino acids. The CDR3 sequence: CASTRTSGRAGYEQYF. Here the CDR3 DNA reads TGTGCCAGCACTCGGACTAGCGGGAGGGCCGGCTACGAGCAGTACTTC.

Many counts were recorded for this clonotype. This chain links TRBV11-2 with TRBJ1-5; 10 bases match TRBD1. From germline, CDR1 is SGHAT and CDR2 FQNNGV. Trimming took 5 bases from V and 3 from J; bases not matched to a gene: 13. This CDR3 has 18 residues. This CDR3 is CASSPGWTGGMSNQPQHF. CDR3 nucleotides: TGTGCCAGCAGCCCCGGTTGGACAGGGGGGATGTCCAATCAGCCCCAGCATTTT.

The chain employs TRBV29-1 and TRBJ2-3; D call uncertain. This CDR3 spans 13 amino acids. V lost 0 bases, J lost 4 bases, and 8 bases lay in between. Germline V gene lookup returns CDR1 SQVTM and CDR2 ANQGSEA. The CDR3 DNA is TGCAGCGTTGAAGATCCGGGTCCAGATACGCAGTATTTT. Protein: CSVEDPGPDTQYF.

This clonotype was detected many times. The chain carries TRBV5-5 and TRBJ2-1; D remains unclear. Germline values: CDR1 SGHKS, CDR2 YYEKEE (reference sequence). This CDR3 comprises 15 residues. Trimming cost V 4 bases and J 5 bases, with 16 bases left between them. This chain's CDR3 is CASSRLQNYNNEQFF. The CDR3 DNA reads as TGTGCCAGCAGCCGACTCCAGAATTACAACAATGAGCAGTTCTTC.

J is TRBJ1-4 and V is TRBV7-2, with 7 bases aligning to TRBD1. The CDR3 is 13 amino acids. The V gene end was trimmed by 11 bases and the J gene end by 2 bases; junction bases not matched to a gene: 5. The germline V gene encodes CDR1 SGHTA and CDR2 FQGNSA. In DNA, the CDR3 is TGTGCCGAGGGGGCTACGACTAATGAAAAACTGTTTTTT. Translating gives CAEGATTNEKLFF.

This clonotype was recorded a few times. The chain joins TRBV7-9 to TRBJ2-4, with D tentatively TRBD2 (6 bases). This CDR3 spans 14 amino acids. The germline V and J ends were trimmed by 2 bases and 3 bases, with 8 bases remaining between them. Germline values: CDR1 SEHNR, CDR2 FQNEAQ (reference sequence). CDR3 loop: CASSLTGLKNIQYF. In DNA form, the CDR3 reads TGTGCCAGCAGCTTAACGGGACTCAAAAACATTCAGTACTTC. Full variable domain (remainder filled in from reference TRBV7-9 and TRBJ2-4): DTGVSQNPRHKITKRGQNVTFRCDPISEHNRLYWYRQTLGQGPEFLTYFQNEAQLEKSRLLSDRFSAERPKGSFSTLEIQRTEQGDSAMYLCASSLTGLKNIQYFGAGTRLSVL.

J is TRBJ2-7 and V is TRBV6-2 or TRBV6-3, with D unclear. The CDR3 is made up of 14 amino acids. From germline, CDR1 is MNHEY and CDR2 SVGEGT. Trimming left V 4 bases short and J 3 bases short, with 13 bases between. CDR3 in DNA: TGTGCCAGCAGTTTCCTGACTCAAAACTACGAGCAGTACTTC. Amino acids: CASSFLTQNYEQYF.

The rearrangement uses TRBV18 and TRBJ2-5; D remains ambiguous. The germline CDR1 and CDR2 sequences are KGHSH and LQKENI. V was clipped by 2 bases and J by 5 bases, with 15 bases between them. CDR3 length: 15 residues. This chain's CDR3 is CASSPAANSAETQYF. The CDR3 coding sequence is TGTGCCAGCTCACCAGCAGCGAACTCCGCGGAGACCCAGTACTTC.

This clonotype was seen more than once but under ten times. The CDR3 reads CSAPVQLLHEQFF. CDR3 coding DNA: TGCAGTGCTCCGGTCCAACTACTCCATGAGCAGTTCTTC. V and J are TRBV20-1 and TRBJ2-1, with D hard to call. The CDR3 length is 13 residues. Looked up from germline, CDR1 is DFQATT and CDR2 is SNEGSKA (reference sequence). Trimming took 5 bases from V and 8 from J, leaving 16 bases between them.

This clonotype was found a few times. The CDR3 sequence is CASSIGAGLLSYEQYF. The CDR3 nucleotides are TGTGCCAGTAGTATTGGAGCGGGACTACTCTCCTACGAGCAGTACTTC. The chain joins TRBV19 to TRBJ2-7; 7 bases match TRBD2. Germline CDR1 and CDR2: LNHDA and SQIVND (reference sequence). Germline trimming cut 3 bases from V and 0 bases from J; bases unmatched to any gene: 8. The CDR3 sequence is 16 residues long.